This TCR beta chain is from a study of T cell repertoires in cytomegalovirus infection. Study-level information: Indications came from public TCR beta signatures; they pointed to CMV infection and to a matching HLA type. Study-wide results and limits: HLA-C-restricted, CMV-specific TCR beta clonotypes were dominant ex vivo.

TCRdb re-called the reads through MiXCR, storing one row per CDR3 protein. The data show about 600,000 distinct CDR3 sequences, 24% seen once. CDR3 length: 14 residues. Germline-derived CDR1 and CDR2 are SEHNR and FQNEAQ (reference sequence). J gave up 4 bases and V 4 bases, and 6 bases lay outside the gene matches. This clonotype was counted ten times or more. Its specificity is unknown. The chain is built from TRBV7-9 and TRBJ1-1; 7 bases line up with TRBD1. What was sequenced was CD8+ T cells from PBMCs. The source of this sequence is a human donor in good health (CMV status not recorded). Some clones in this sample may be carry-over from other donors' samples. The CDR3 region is CASSSQGLGTEAFF. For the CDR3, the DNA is TGTGCCAGCAGCTCACAGGGGCTGGGCACTGAAGCTTTCTTT.